This TCR beta chain was profiled in a study of cytomegalovirus exposure and HLA in healthy donors. Some clones are missing from TCRdb's copy, which holds only in-frame ones; the method was immunoSEQ multiplex PCR. The repertoire holds 80,000 to 100,000 clones, around nine tenths seen once, with roughly 3.9% in the top ten. Findings and limits, study-wide: Among TCR beta chains, those listed as cytomegalovirus-associated numbered under 200. The majority of TCR sequences were rare, yet some public TCRs appeared in many donors.

With respect to this clone: The antigen is not known. This sample also contains other DNA sequences that code for the same CDR3.

In germline, CDR1 is SGHAT, CDR2 FQDESV (reference sequence). J gave up 5 bases and V 5 bases, and 4 bases lay outside the gene matches. The CDR3 loop spans 15 amino acids. This sequence originates from a woman between 25 and 40 years old in good health and CMV-seronegative. Sample: PBMCs. The chain recombines TRBV11-1 with TRBJ2-2, with TRBD1 matching 11 bases. The CDR3: CASSPGQGDTGELFF. The CDR3 DNA sequence: TGTGCCAGCAGCCCGGGACAGGGGGATACCGGGGAGCTGTTTTTT. Combining the CDR3 with reference TRBV11-1 and TRBJ2-2 gives the whole variable domain EAEVAQSPRYKITEKSQAVAFWCDPISGHATLYWYRQILGQGPELLVQFQDESVVDDSQLPKDRFSAERLKGVDSTLKIQPAELGDSAMYLCASSPGQGDTGELFFGEGSRLTVL.